What follows are 18 T cell receptor beta chains derived from one specimen sequenced in a study of blood T cells in healthy people across ages. With a J-beta primer mix and a sample-barcoded 5' primer, a second PCR ran about 7 to 12 cycles. A single record per CDR3 protein comes from TCRdb applying MiXCR to the 5' RACE reads. Here the sample spans about 650,000 distinct CDR3 sequences, about a third being singletons. Specimen: blood. The receptors come from a woman older than 75 in good health.

This clonotype was seen ten or more times. The chain links TRBV6-1 to TRBJ2-1, with 8 bases aligning to TRBD1. The CDR3 length is 14 residues. Germline assignment: CDR1 MNHNS and CDR2 SASEGT. V dropped 6 bases and J dropped 8; count of bases not matched to a gene: 9. The CDR3 DNA reads as TGTGCCAGCAGCCCAAGGACAGGGTCGGATGAGCAGTTCTTC. It translates to CASSPRTGSDEQFF.

V is TRBV5-1 and J is TRBJ1-1; 7 bases fit TRBD1. Germline V lookup: CDR1 SGHRS, CDR2 YFSETQ. The CDR3 is made up of 13 amino acids. V lost 4 bases to trimming and J lost 6 bases; unmatched junction nucleotides: 6. CDR3 region: CASSQSTGPEAFF. The CDR3 nucleotides read TGCGCCAGCAGCCAGTCGACAGGGCCTGAAGCTTTCTTT.

Remarks on this clonotype: This sequence may be a read error, since a much larger clone differs from it by one base. CDR3 sequence (DNA): TGCACCAGCAGCCTACAAGGCCGTTTCTCCTACAATGAGCAGTTCTTC. Amino acid sequence: CTSSLQGRFSYNEQFF. J is TRBJ2-1 and V is TRBV5-1; D is uncertain. The CDR3 has 16 residues. From germline, CDR1 is SGHRS and CDR2 YFSETQ.

Only one count was recorded for this clonotype. The rearrangement uses TRBV20-1 and TRBJ1-2, with 7 bases that match TRBD1. CDR3 length equals 17 residues. Germline loops: CDR1 DFQATT, CDR2 SNEGSKA (reference sequence). Trimming removed 0 bases from V and 2 bases from J; junction bases left unmatched: 12. The CDR3 bases are TGCAGTGCTAGAGATGGCCGAAGTGGACAGGCAAACTATGGCTACACCTTC. Translation: CSARDGRSGQANYGYTF.

Details on this clonotype: A much bigger clone sits one base away, suggesting this may be a read error. The chain is built from TRBV20-1 and TRBJ2-7, with TRBD1 identical over 9 bases. Per the germline V gene, CDR1 is DFQATT and CDR2 is SNEGSKA (reference sequence). The J segment lost 5 bases and the V segment lost 6 bases, leaving 8 bases of the junction unmatched. The CDR3 spans 13 residues. CDR3 protein: CSASRTGANEQYF. CDR3 bases: TGCAGTGCCTCCAGGACAGGGGCCAACGAGCAGTACTTC.

Only a few counts were recorded for this clonotype. V and J are TRBV28 and TRBJ1-5; TRBD1 is a possible D gene (5 bases). With 7 bases removed from V and 7 bases from J, the gap between germline ends came to 14 bases. Germline assignment: CDR1 MDHEN and CDR2 SYDVKM. This CDR3 is 13 amino acids long. CDR3 DNA sequence: TGTGCCAGCAACCCGGCGGGGGAACAGCCCCAGCATTTT. Translating gives CASNPAGEQPQHF.

In regard to this clonotype: A read error may explain this, as a much larger clone is one base away. The rearrangement links TRBV5-1 to TRBJ2-5; 9 positions match TRBD1. V lost 10 bases to trimming and J lost 2 bases; unmatched junction nucleotides: 12. The CDR3 spans 15 residues. CDR1 SGHRS and CDR2 YFSETQ come from the germline V gene. The CDR3 here is CAGNRGGTGQETQYF. The CDR3 region has the DNA TGCGCCGGCAACCGGGGCGGGACAGGGCAAGAGACCCAGTACTTC.

This clonotype showed up many times. The chain couples TRBV7-9 to TRBJ1-2, with D possibly TRBD1 on 5 matching bases. The germline gives CDR1 SEHNR, CDR2 FQNEAQ (reference sequence). V gave up 3 bases and J gave up 6 bases, with 14 bases separating them. The CDR3 has 14 amino acids. This CDR3 is CASSFGRDGDGYTF. The CDR3 DNA follows: TGTGCCAGCAGCTTCGGACGGGACGGAGATGGCTACACCTTC. The full variable domain, in which reference TRBV7-9 and TRBJ1-2 provide the parts outside the CDR3, is DTGVSQNPRHKITKRGQNVTFRCDPISEHNRLYWYRQTLGQGPEFLTYFQNEAQLEKSRLLSDRFSAERPKGSFSTLEIQRTEQGDSAMYLCASSFGRDGDGYTFGSGTRLTVV.

This clonotype was counted at least ten times. The V call is TRBV29-1, the J call TRBJ1-2, with D unresolved. Germline CDR1 reads SQVTM; CDR2 reads ANQGSEA. Between the trimmed V and J ends, which lost 4 bases and 6 bases, there was a span of 15 bases. The CDR3 length is 13 residues. The CDR3, as DNA: TGCAGCGTTGTAAAAGGGTACCCTGATGGCTACACCTTC. Protein sequence: CSVVKGYPDGYTF.

This clonotype was observed a handful of times. This sequence joins TRBV19 and TRBJ1-4, with unresolved D. The germline gives CDR1 LNHDA, CDR2 SQIVND (reference sequence). With 4 bases removed from V and 1 base from J, the gap between germline ends came to 10 bases. The CDR3 length is 15 residues. This CDR3 is CASSTSIGTNEKLFF. CDR3 sequence (DNA): TGTGCCAGTAGTACGTCAATAGGAACTAATGAAAAACTGTTTTTT.

This chain uses TRBV30 with TRBJ1-1; D unresolved. Between the trimmed V and J ends, which lost 4 bases and 0 bases, there was a span of 9 bases. Germline V gene data show CDR1 as GTSNPN and CDR2 as SVGIG (reference sequence). The CDR3 loop spans 13 amino acids. The CDR3 DNA sequence: TGTGCCTGGACCCGCCTGTTGAACACTGAAGCTTTCTTT. It is translated as CAWTRLLNTEAFF.

This clonotype was picked up many times. The chain links TRBV7-2 to TRBJ2-1; TRBD2 matches 9 bases. Germline V gene data show CDR1 as SGHTA and CDR2 as FQGNSA. V lost 1 base and J lost 7; bases outside the gene matches: 5. The CDR3 contains 15 residues. The CDR3 is CASSLGGLALNEQFF. CDR3 bases: TGTGCCAGCAGCTTAGGGGGACTAGCTTTGAATGAGCAGTTCTTC.

The chain is built from TRBV10-3 and TRBJ2-7; D may be TRBD2 (5 bases). The CDR3 totals 13 residues. Germline CDR1 reads ENHRY; CDR2 reads SYGVKD. The V end was cut by 9 bases, the J end by 1 base, with 13 bases between. CDR3 in DNA: TGTGCCATAAAGTTCGGGGAATCCTACGAGCAGTACTTC. It specifies CAIKFGESYEQYF.

This clonotype was recorded at least ten times. CDR3 region: CSAALGGGSTDTQYF. DNA for the CDR3: TGCAGTGCTGCCCTTGGGGGGGGTAGCACAGATACGCAGTATTTT. The rearrangement joins TRBV20-1 to TRBJ2-3; 7 bases align to TRBD2. The CDR3 runs 15 residues. Germline-derived CDR1 and CDR2 are DFQATT and SNEGSKA (reference sequence). V lost 5 bases to trimming and J lost 0 bases; unmatched junction nucleotides: 8.

This clonotype came up many times. V gene TRBV5-6 combines with J gene TRBJ2-4, with D unresolved. V was trimmed by 3 bases and J by 0 bases, leaving 13 bases between them. The CDR3 is 16 residues long. CDR1 and CDR2 (germline): SGHDT, YYEEEE. The CDR3 protein is CASSSPGVLAKNIQYF. The CDR3, as DNA: TGTGCCAGCAGCTCGCCTGGCGTTCTAGCCAAAAACATTCAGTACTTC.

Worth noting for this clonotype: Its ends do not fully match the called genes, so a read error is possible. The rearrangement joins TRBV12-3 or TRBV12-4 to TRBJ1-1; TRBD1 is a possible D gene (5 bases). There are 15 residues in the CDR3. The DNA for the CDR3 is TGTGTCAGCAGGAAGAGTCCAGGGCGGGGCACTGAAGCTTTCTTT. It is translated as CVSRKSPGRGTEAFF.

This clonotype occurred many times. The chain recombines TRBV18 with TRBJ2-1, with D possibly being TRBD1 or TRBD2 (6 bases each). This CDR3 region has 18 residues. The V end lost 3 bases, the J end lost 0 bases, and 18 bases lay between the germline ends. The V gene's germline CDR1 is KGHSH and CDR2 LQKENI. The CDR3 loop is CASSPKLGGQSSYNEQFF. The DNA for the CDR3 is TGTGCCAGCTCACCGAAGCTAGGGGGGCAGAGCTCCTACAATGAGCAGTTCTTC.

This clonotype was picked up many times. The chain links TRBV7-2 to TRBJ1-2, with no clear D. V shed 5 bases and J shed 5 bases, with 9 bases lying between them. The germline CDR1 and CDR2 sequences are SGHTA and FQGNSA. The CDR3 totals 12 residues. CDR3 protein: CASSLTGYGYTF. For the CDR3, the DNA is TGTGCCAGCAGCCTGACGGGTTATGGCTACACCTTC. Full variable domain (outside the CDR3, taken from reference TRBV7-2 and TRBJ1-2): GAGVSQSPSNKVTEKGKDVELRCDPISGHTALYWYRQSLGQGLEFLIYFQGNSAPDKSGLPSDRFSAERTGGSVSTLTIQRTQQEDSAVYLCASSLTGYGYTFGSGTRLTVV.